The text below deals with one T cell receptor beta chain. No antigen is known for it. The germline V and J ends were trimmed by 3 bases and 7 bases, with 8 bases remaining between them. Germline CDR1 reads SGDLS; CDR2 reads YYNGEE. There are 11 residues in the CDR3. The sample comes from a study of OX40 agonist ivuxolimab in advanced cancers. On the study more broadly: Patients were 82.7% male with ages roughly 20 to 80, mean 60.

Enrollment shut out patients with autoimmune disease history or systemic immunosuppression. Produced via immunoSEQ multiplex PCR; TCRdb's table is partial and in-frame only. The sample comprises around 74,000 clones, 85% to 95% of which are singletons, and approximately 9.9% rests with the top ten. General study points: Blood T cells, both CD4+ and CD8+, expanded clonally by week 6 at 0.1 to 3.0 mg/kg. CD8+ T cells showed, on average, more clonal expansion than CD4+ cells.

The chain links TRBV9 to TRBJ2-7, with D uncertain. Source: CD4+ or CD8+ T cells sorted from blood, taken in a trial of the OX40 agonist ivuxolimab. This clonotype was obtained from an adult with an advanced solid tumor such as melanoma, head and neck, liver or kidney cancer. The CDR3 bases are TGTGCCAGCAGCGCCACTTTTGAGCAGTACTTC. It translates to CASSATFEQYF.